This T cell receptor (beta chain) was documented in a study of blood T cell repertoires in COVID-19. V lost 10 bases, J lost 1 base, and 9 bases stayed unmatched. Germline V gives CDR1 MNHEY, CDR2 SVGAGI. The CDR3 totals 14 residues. Some clones are missing from TCRdb's copy, which holds only in-frame ones; the method was immunoSEQ multiplex PCR. The data contain hundreds of thousands of clones, roughly four fifths of them seen just once; the ten biggest clones take up 3% to 4%. The genes are TRBV6-5 and TRBJ1-1, with 7 bases fitting TRBD1. This sequence was found in a woman aged 55-75 years who had recovered from COVID-19. Specimen: PBMCs or T cells enriched from blood (not recorded which). The CDR3 DNA is TGTGCCACCAGGGGGAGGGACGGGAACACTGAAGCTTTCTTT. Protein: CATRGRDGNTEAFF.